This T cell receptor beta chain was found in a study of T cells in Graves' hyperthyroidism and ophthalmopathy. The germline V gene has CDR1 MNHNS and CDR2 SASEGT. The CDR3 has 13 residues. The V end lost 5 bases, the J end lost 5 bases, and 12 bases lay between the germline ends. Amplification of TCR beta CDR3 regions used RNA as the template. HTBI primers were employed in a first-round RT-PCR of the TCR CDR3. TCRdb analysed the multiplex PCR reads with MiXCR anew, one entry per CDR3 protein. The sample holds 360,000 or so distinct CDR3 sequences, 15% to 20% seen once. The sequence came from a woman younger than 30 with Graves' hyperthyroidism. The chain recombines TRBV6-1 with TRBJ2-5; possible D gene TRBD1, 6 bases. The sequencing sample was made of blood. The CDR3 DNA is TGTGCCAGCAGTATTGGGGGCCAGGAGACCCAGTACTTC. This encodes CASSIGGQETQYF.